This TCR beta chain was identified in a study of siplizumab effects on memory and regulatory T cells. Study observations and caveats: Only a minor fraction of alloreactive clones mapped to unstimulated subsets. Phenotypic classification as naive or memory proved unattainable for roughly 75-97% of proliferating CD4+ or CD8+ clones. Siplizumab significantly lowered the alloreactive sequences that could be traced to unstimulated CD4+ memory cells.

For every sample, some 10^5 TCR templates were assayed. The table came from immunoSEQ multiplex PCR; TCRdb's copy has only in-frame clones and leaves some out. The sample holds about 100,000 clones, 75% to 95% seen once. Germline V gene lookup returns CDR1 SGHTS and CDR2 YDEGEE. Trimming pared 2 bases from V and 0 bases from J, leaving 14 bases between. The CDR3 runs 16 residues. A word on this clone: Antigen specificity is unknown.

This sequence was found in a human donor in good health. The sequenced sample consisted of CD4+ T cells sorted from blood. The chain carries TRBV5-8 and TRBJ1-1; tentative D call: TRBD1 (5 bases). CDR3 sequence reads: CASSLGVYRVNTEAFF. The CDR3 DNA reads TGTGCCAGCAGCTTAGGGGTTTATCGGGTGAACACTGAAGCTTTCTTT.